The 2 T cell receptor beta chains below come from one sample, sequenced in a study of control samples from healthy donors and cancer patients. Measured with immunoSEQ multiplex PCR; TCRdb has only the in-frame clones, and not every one. The table includes about 140,000 clones, 94% detected once. The sequenced sample was blood. The receptors here all came from a man aged 35-49 years in good health.

This chain joins TRBV28 and TRBJ2-3, with D perhaps TRBD2 (6 bases). V was shortened by 7 bases and J by 2 bases, with 16 bases between the two germline ends. This CDR3 is built from 15 residues. Germline-derived CDR1 and CDR2 are MDHEN and SYDVKM. The CDR3 spells CASTLNRENTDTQYF. The CDR3, as DNA: TGTGCCAGCACCCTGAACCGGGAGAACACAGATACGCAGTATTTT. The variable domain in full, completed from reference TRBV28 and TRBJ2-3, reads DVKVTQSSRYLVKRTGEKVFLECVQDMDHENMFWYRQDPGLGLRLIYFSYDVKMKEKGDIPEGYSVSREKKERFSLILESASTNQTSMYLCASTLNRENTDTQYFGPGTRLTVL.

The rearrangement uses TRBV6-5 and TRBJ1-1, with D unresolved. The CDR3 contains 15 residues. Germline CDR1 and CDR2: MNHEY and SVGAGI. Trimming removed 2 bases from V and 0 bases from J, with 10 bases in between. The CDR3 DNA is TGTGCCAGCAGTTACCAAGACACCATGAACACTGAAGCTTTCTTT. Protein: CASSYQDTMNTEAFF.